This T cell receptor (beta chain) was observed in a study of blood T cell repertoires in COVID-19 (dated by TCRdb to 2019 to 2021). Study-level background: The collaborator samples originated in the United States, Italy and Spain and spanned the acute and convalescent phases of COVID-19. The samples were drawn from the first 160 participants of the ongoing ImmuneRACE study and from 1,254 subjects provided by 6 global collaborators. Where available, HLA class I and class II types were taken from metadata supplied by the sample provider and were not determined by assay-based typing. The prospective study material was composed of cDNA or gDNA derived from T cells, B-cell-depleted T cells, or PBMCs. A freely available public database, intended as a resource for researchers studying the immune response to SARS-CoV-2, is where the repertoires were released. Subjects who had been exposed to COVID-19, were actively infected with it, or had recovered from it provided the deeply sampled blood TCRbeta repertoires that made up the dataset. Nearly every sample came with metadata listing a de-identified subject ID, COVID-19 status, age in years and sex. General findings and caveats noted by the study authors: Clinical and demographic metadata were provided uncurated, with the amount varying by source and participant.

The collaborating institutions used their own protocols to collect whole blood in K2EDTA tubes. For TCRbeta analysis, collaborators shipped samples in one of three forms: frozen whole blood, isolated PBMCs, or DNA extracted from either of those sample types. Clipping removes 6 bases from V and 3 bases from J, with 5 as the unmatched junction base count. CDR1 and CDR2 are drawn from the germline V gene: MDHEN, SYDVKM. The CDR3 covers 13 residues, taking in both the cysteine and the phenylalanine. The sequence is cut down to CDR3 DNA, 39 bases in frame from base 1. As to this clone: There is no known antigen for this receptor. No base quality values were provided; no much bigger clone lies one nucleotide off. Other DNA sequences in this sample translate to the same CDR3.

The immunoSEQ Assay, a bias-controlled multiplex PCR, was used to amplify TCRbeta CDR3 regions from genomic DNA. As for the authors' bioinformatics: The number of nucleated cells in each sample was estimated from the amplification of reference gene primers within the assay. To quantify the absolute abundance of each unique TCRbeta CDR3 rearrangement, sequence reads were collapsed and filtered. Productive Simpson clonality was computed per sample as the square root of Simpson's diversity index over productive rearrangements. As stored in TCRdb, this immuneACCESS dataset retains in-frame rearrangements with V and J assigned. A fraction of the clones does not appear; measured against another copy, unresolved V genes explain less than half of the discrepancy, and the remainder lacks a known reason. For V, J and clone size, that table is used; D and trimming come from the DNA. Counted in this sample were about 240,000 clones; about four fifths of them appeared once. The ten largest clones add up to roughly a tenth of the sample.

The source is an elderly woman with acute or convalescent COVID-19. Sequencing input: peripheral blood. Recombination joined TRBV28 with TRBJ2-7; the central 7 bases match TRBD1. The CDR3 reads as follows: CASRDRGRYEQYF. The DNA sequence is TGTGCCAGCAGAGATAGGGGGCGCTACGAGCAGTACTTC.